The subject of this entry is one T cell receptor beta chain. The data originate from a study of CD8 T cells in Susac syndrome. It was negative isolation that provided the CD8+ and CD4+ T cells, whereas TEMRA cells were enriched by FACS. Random hexamers were used to reverse transcribe an amount of roughly 0.45 to 1 ug RNA. A single record per CDR3 protein comes from TCRdb applying MiXCR to the immunoSEQ multiplex PCR reads. The sample records about 80,000 distinct CDR3 sequences, around 93% being singletons. Sample: CD4+ T cells from PBMCs. The source is a human donor with Susac syndrome.

This chain's CDR3 is CASIVGTAGLETQYF. The CDR3 DNA sequence: TGTGCCAGCATCGTGGGGACAGCAGGACTAGAGACCCAGTACTTC. This chain uses TRBV6-1 with TRBJ2-5; TRBD1 aligns across 7 bases. The CDR3 has 15 amino acids. Trimming cost V 7 bases and J 4 bases; bases outside gene matches: 12. Germline V gene sequence: CDR1 MNHNS, CDR2 SASEGT.